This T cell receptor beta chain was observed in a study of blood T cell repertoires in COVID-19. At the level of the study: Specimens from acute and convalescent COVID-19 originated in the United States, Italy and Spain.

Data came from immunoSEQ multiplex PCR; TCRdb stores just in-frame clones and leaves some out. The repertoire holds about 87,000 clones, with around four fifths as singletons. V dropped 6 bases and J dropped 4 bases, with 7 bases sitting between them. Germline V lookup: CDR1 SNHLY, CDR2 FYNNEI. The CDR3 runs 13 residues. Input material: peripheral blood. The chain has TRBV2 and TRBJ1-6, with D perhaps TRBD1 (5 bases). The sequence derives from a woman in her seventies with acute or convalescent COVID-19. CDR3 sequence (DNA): TGTGCCAGCAGGCAGGGTTATAATTCACCCCTCCACTTT. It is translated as CASRQGYNSPLHF.